These T cell receptor beta chains were read from a single sample in a study of blood T cell repertoires in COVID-19. Generated by immunoSEQ multiplex PCR, the TCRdb table keeps only in-frame clones and is missing some. The top ten clones hold about 0.5% of a sample with about 150,000 clones, 80% of them seen once. Sequences were obtained from peripheral blood. These receptors were collected from a man between 60 and 70 years old with acute or convalescent COVID-19. Both conserved end residues are part of each CDR3. A D gene is named only where the DNA matches it firmly. Not all rows give a size; the values are once, few, many and, for expanded clones, a class.

abundance: -
v_gene: TRBV4-2
j_gene: TRBJ2-7
d_gene: TRBD1
CDR3aa: CASSQGGQGLYEQYF
CDR3nt: TGTGCCAGCAGCCAAGGGGGACAGGGCTTATACGAGCAGTACTTC

abundance: -
v_gene: TRBV6-2/TRBV6-3
j_gene: TRBJ1-5
d_gene: -
CDR3aa: CASSSRDFNQPQHF
CDR3nt: TGTGCCAGCAGTTCCCGGGACTTTAATCAGCCCCAGCATTTT

abundance: -
v_gene: TRBV2
j_gene: TRBJ2-7
d_gene: -
CDR3aa: CASSGLRKRTYEQYF
CDR3nt: TGTGCCAGCAGTGGGTTAAGGAAGCGGACCTACGAGCAGTACTTC

abundance: -
v_gene: TRBV18
j_gene: TRBJ1-5
d_gene: TRBD1
CDR3aa: CASSAPGGGQPQHF
CDR3nt: TGTGCCAGCTCAGCCCCAGGGGGCGGCCAGCCCCAGCATTTT

abundance: -
v_gene: TRBV7-2
j_gene: TRBJ2-7
d_gene: TRBD2
CDR3aa: CASSLGLANEQYF
CDR3nt: TGTGCCAGCAGCTTAGGACTAGCTAACGAGCAGTACTTC

abundance: once
v_gene: TRBV5-4
j_gene: TRBJ2-7
d_gene: TRBD2
CDR3aa: CASSLALAGSYEQYF
CDR3nt: TGTGCCAGCAGCTTGGCCCTAGCGGGCTCCTACGAGCAGTACTTC

abundance: -
v_gene: TRBV19
j_gene: TRBJ1-1
d_gene: TRBD1
CDR3aa: CASSLTGVGVKPEAFF
CDR3nt: TGTGCCAGTAGTTTGACAGGGGTAGGAGTAAAGCCTGAAGCTTTCTTT

abundance: -
v_gene: TRBV24-1
j_gene: TRBJ2-7
d_gene: TRBD1
CDR3aa: CATSDTTTGANEQYF
CDR3nt: TGTGCCACCAGTGACACTACGACAGGGGCCAACGAGCAGTACTTC

abundance: -
v_gene: TRBV5-4
j_gene: TRBJ1-2
d_gene: TRBD1
CDR3aa: CASSSPRTGDSYGYTF
CDR3nt: TGTGCCAGCAGTTCGCCCCGGACAGGGGATTCCTATGGCTACACCTTC

abundance: -
v_gene: TRBV5-5
j_gene: TRBJ1-2
d_gene: -
CDR3aa: CASSPDYPQGRYGYTF
CDR3nt: TGTGCCAGCAGCCCAGATTACCCCCAGGGGCGCTATGGCTACACCTTC

abundance: once
v_gene: TRBV6-2/TRBV6-3
j_gene: TRBJ1-2
d_gene: TRBD1
CDR3aa: CASSYSGQGAVGYTF
CDR3nt: TGTGCCAGCAGTTACTCGGGACAGGGGGCTGTTGGCTACACCTTC

abundance: -
v_gene: TRBV6-8
j_gene: TRBJ2-5
d_gene: TRBD1
CDR3aa: CASISGQGETQYF
CDR3nt: TGTGCCAGCATCTCGGGACAGGGAGAGACCCAGTACTTC

abundance: -
v_gene: TRBV30
j_gene: TRBJ1-1
d_gene: -
CDR3aa: CAWSSGDGGREAFF
CDR3nt: TGTGCCTGGAGTAGCGGGGACGGAGGACGCGAAGCTTTCTTT

abundance: -
v_gene: TRBV6-4
j_gene: TRBJ1-2
d_gene: -
CDR3aa: CASRPTGINYGYTF
CDR3nt: TGTGCCAGCAGACCTACAGGGATTAACTATGGCTACACCTTC

abundance: -
v_gene: TRBV11-2
j_gene: TRBJ2-3
d_gene: TRBD2
CDR3aa: CASSLAGLAGGPNTQYF
CDR3nt: TGTGCCAGCAGCTTAGCGGGACTAGCGGGAGGGCCGAATACGCAGTATTTT

abundance: -
v_gene: TRBV27
j_gene: TRBJ2-3
d_gene: -
CDR3aa: CASSQGNTQYF
CDR3nt: TGTGCCAGCAGTCAGGGAAATACGCAGTATTTT

abundance: few
v_gene: TRBV7-2
j_gene: TRBJ2-2
d_gene: TRBD2
CDR3aa: CASSFSGGQSGELFF
CDR3nt: TGTGCCAGCAGCTTCAGCGGGGGTCAGTCCGGGGAGCTGTTTTTT

abundance: -
v_gene: TRBV11-2
j_gene: TRBJ2-3
d_gene: -
CDR3aa: CASSLGGGPTHTQYF
CDR3nt: TGTGCCAGCAGCTTAGGAGGGGGACCGACCCATACGCAGTATTTT

abundance: once
v_gene: TRBV6-2/TRBV6-3
j_gene: TRBJ1-4
d_gene: TRBD1
CDR3aa: CASSFLQGENEKLFF
CDR3nt: TGTGCCAGCAGTTTCCTACAGGGGGAGAATGAAAAACTGTTTTTT

abundance: -
v_gene: TRBV6-1
j_gene: TRBJ1-2
d_gene: -
CDR3aa: CASSERDRGRAGYGYTF
CDR3nt: TGTGCCAGCAGTGAAAGAGACAGAGGCCGGGCCGGCTATGGCTACACCTTC

abundance: -
v_gene: TRBV6-5
j_gene: TRBJ1-5
d_gene: -
CDR3aa: CASSRTAYSNQPQHF
CDR3nt: TGTGCCAGCAGTCGGACAGCCTATAGCAATCAGCCCCAGCATTTT

abundance: -
v_gene: TRBV11-3
j_gene: TRBJ1-1
d_gene: TRBD1
CDR3aa: CASSLGTGGRGNTEAFF
CDR3nt: TGTGCCAGCAGCTTAGGGACAGGGGGCCGTGGGAACACTGAAGCTTTCTTT

abundance: -
v_gene: TRBV6-2/TRBV6-3
j_gene: TRBJ2-1
d_gene: TRBD1
CDR3aa: CASSDRDISYNEQFF
CDR3nt: TGTGCCAGCAGCGACAGGGACATCTCCTACAATGAGCAGTTCTTC

abundance: once
v_gene: TRBV29-1
j_gene: TRBJ2-2
d_gene: -
CDR3aa: CSAGHATGELFF
CDR3nt: TGCAGCGCCGGACACGCCACCGGGGAGCTGTTTTTT

abundance: once
v_gene: TRBV20-1
j_gene: TRBJ2-7
d_gene: TRBD2
CDR3aa: CSASAPSGSRREQYF
CDR3nt: TGCAGTGCTAGTGCCCCTAGCGGGAGTAGGAGGGAGCAGTACTTC

abundance: -
v_gene: TRBV19
j_gene: TRBJ1-3
d_gene: TRBD1
CDR3aa: CASGSGGSGNTIYF
CDR3nt: TGTGCCAGTGGGTCAGGGGGCTCTGGAAACACCATATATTTT

abundance: -
v_gene: TRBV5-4
j_gene: TRBJ2-1
d_gene: TRBD1
CDR3aa: CASSFPRGPGNEQFF
CDR3nt: TGTGCCAGCAGCTTCCCCAGGGGGCCAGGGAATGAGCAGTTCTTC

abundance: -
v_gene: TRBV5-1
j_gene: TRBJ2-5
d_gene: TRBD1
CDR3aa: CASSPTGGLETQYF
CDR3nt: TGCGCCAGCAGCCCCACAGGGGGCTTAGAGACCCAGTACTTC

abundance: -
v_gene: TRBV7-2
j_gene: TRBJ2-2
d_gene: TRBD2
CDR3aa: CASSAGGGNTGELFF
CDR3nt: TGTGCCAGCAGTGCGGGGGGCGGGAACACCGGGGAGCTGTTTTTT

abundance: -
v_gene: TRBV12-3/TRBV12-4
j_gene: TRBJ2-1
d_gene: -
CDR3aa: CASAPGRDNEQFF
CDR3nt: TGTGCCAGTGCCCCGGGGAGAGACAATGAGCAGTTCTTC

abundance: -
v_gene: TRBV5-5
j_gene: TRBJ1-6
d_gene: TRBD1
CDR3aa: CASSPRQGPYNSPLHF
CDR3nt: TGTGCCAGCAGCCCGAGACAGGGCCCCTATAATTCACCCCTCCACTTT

abundance: -
v_gene: TRBV18
j_gene: TRBJ2-7
d_gene: TRBD2
CDR3aa: CASSPPGLADEQYF
CDR3nt: TGTGCCAGCTCACCACCGGGACTAGCGGACGAGCAGTACTTC

abundance: -
v_gene: TRBV9
j_gene: TRBJ2-3
d_gene: -
CDR3aa: CASSQTGSLTDTQYF
CDR3nt: TGTGCCAGCAGCCAAACAGGGAGCCTCACAGATACGCAGTATTTT

abundance: -
v_gene: TRBV21-1
j_gene: TRBJ2-1
d_gene: -
CDR3aa: CASSKEGGSRHEQFF
CDR3nt: TGTGCCAGCAGCAAAGAGGGCGGGAGTCGTCATGAGCAGTTCTTC

abundance: many
v_gene: TRBV6-2/TRBV6-3
j_gene: TRBJ1-6
d_gene: TRBD1
CDR3aa: CASSPRQGDNSPLHF
CDR3nt: TGTGCCAGCAGTCCACGACAGGGGGATAATTCACCCCTCCACTTT

abundance: -
v_gene: TRBV19
j_gene: TRBJ1-1
d_gene: TRBD1
CDR3aa: CASSEGGGGGEDTEAFF
CDR3nt: TGTGCCAGTAGTGAGGGAGGAGGGGGCGGTGAAGACACTGAAGCTTTCTTT

abundance: -
v_gene: TRBV7-2
j_gene: TRBJ2-1
d_gene: TRBD2
CDR3aa: CASTLEGVAGGNEQFF
CDR3nt: TGTGCCAGCACCCTCGAGGGAGTAGCGGGGGGTAATGAGCAGTTCTTC

abundance: -
v_gene: TRBV24-1
j_gene: TRBJ2-1
d_gene: TRBD2
CDR3aa: CATSQSGSGEQFF
CDR3nt: TGTGCCACCAGTCAAAGCGGGAGTGGTGAGCAGTTCTTC

abundance: once
v_gene: TRBV7-2
j_gene: TRBJ1-6
d_gene: -
CDR3aa: CASSPTTGNSPLHF
CDR3nt: TGTGCCAGCAGCCCTACTACAGGGAATTCACCCCTCCACTTT

abundance: few
v_gene: TRBV6-1
j_gene: TRBJ1-2
d_gene: -
CDR3aa: CASSDREPHGYTF
CDR3nt: TGTGCCAGCAGTGACAGGGAACCTCACGGCTACACCTTC

abundance: -
v_gene: TRBV4-1
j_gene: TRBJ1-6
d_gene: -
CDR3aa: CASSQGSSYNSPLHF
CDR3nt: TGCGCCAGCAGCCAAGGGAGCTCCTATAATTCACCCCTCCACTTT

abundance: -
v_gene: TRBV19
j_gene: TRBJ2-2
d_gene: -
CDR3aa: CASSISYGREVFF
CDR3nt: TGTGCCAGTAGTATATCATACGGCAGGGAAGTGTTTTTT

abundance: few
v_gene: TRBV7-2
j_gene: TRBJ1-4
d_gene: -
CDR3aa: CASSLRLNEKLFF
CDR3nt: TGTGCCAGCAGCTTGAGGCTCAATGAAAAACTGTTTTTT

abundance: -
v_gene: TRBV19
j_gene: TRBJ1-2
d_gene: TRBD1
CDR3aa: CASSDPGQTYGYTF
CDR3nt: TGTGCCAGTAGTGACCCGGGACAGACCTATGGCTACACCTTC

abundance: -
v_gene: TRBV19
j_gene: TRBJ2-3
d_gene: -
CDR3aa: CASSRLIYADTQYF
CDR3nt: TGTGCCAGTAGTCGGTTGATCTACGCAGATACGCAGTATTTT

abundance: few
v_gene: TRBV20-1
j_gene: TRBJ1-2
d_gene: -
CDR3aa: CSASTGTASYTF
CDR3nt: TGCAGTGCGAGTACAGGTACCGCGAGCTACACCTTC

abundance: few
v_gene: TRBV6-2/TRBV6-3
j_gene: TRBJ2-7
d_gene: TRBD1
CDR3aa: CASSRPGTGSYEQYF
CDR3nt: TGTGCCAGCAGTCGCCCCGGGACAGGGTCCTACGAGCAGTACTTC

abundance: -
v_gene: TRBV5-4
j_gene: TRBJ1-2
d_gene: -
CDR3aa: CASSLSGTPGTF
CDR3nt: TGTGCCAGCAGCTTATCCGGGACACCAGGCACCTTC

abundance: once
v_gene: TRBV4-3
j_gene: TRBJ1-2
d_gene: TRBD1
CDR3aa: CASSQDVTGGHYGYTF
CDR3nt: TGCGCCAGCAGCCAGGACGTCACAGGGGGCCACTATGGCTACACCTTC

abundance: -
v_gene: TRBV3-1/TRBV3-2
j_gene: TRBJ1-1
d_gene: -
CDR3aa: CASSPTGDMNTEAFF
CDR3nt: TGTGCCAGCAGCCCGACAGGTGATATGAACACTGAAGCTTTCTTT

abundance: -
v_gene: TRBV2
j_gene: TRBJ1-6
d_gene: -
CDR3aa: CASTLSGTTNSPLHF
CDR3nt: TGTGCCAGCACTTTATCAGGGACTACTAATTCACCCCTCCACTTT

abundance: -
v_gene: TRBV6-5
j_gene: TRBJ2-2
d_gene: TRBD2
CDR3aa: CASNRAGLRTGELFF
CDR3nt: TGTGCCAGCAACAGAGCGGGACTCCGGACCGGGGAGCTGTTTTTT

abundance: -
v_gene: TRBV28
j_gene: TRBJ2-2
d_gene: TRBD2
CDR3aa: CASIRSGTNTGELFF
CDR3nt: TGTGCCAGCATTCGTAGCGGGACGAACACCGGGGAGCTGTTTTTT

abundance: -
v_gene: TRBV7-2
j_gene: TRBJ2-1
d_gene: TRBD2
CDR3aa: CAWSGEGLTNEQFF
CDR3nt: TGTGCCTGGTCGGGGGAGGGCCTCACTAATGAGCAGTTCTTC

abundance: -
v_gene: TRBV30
j_gene: TRBJ1-6
d_gene: TRBD1
CDR3aa: CAWSGTGGSPLHF
CDR3nt: TGTGCCTGGTCCGGGACAGGGGGCTCACCCCTCCACTTT

abundance: few
v_gene: TRBV28
j_gene: TRBJ2-1
d_gene: -
CDR3aa: CASSSLAAGSYNEQFF
CDR3nt: TGTGCCAGCAGTTCCCTGGCTGCAGGCTCCTACAATGAGCAGTTCTTC

abundance: -
v_gene: TRBV7-9
j_gene: TRBJ1-6
d_gene: -
CDR3aa: CASSLVAGYNSPLHF
CDR3nt: TGTGCCAGCAGCTTAGTGGCAGGTTATAATTCACCCCTCCACTTT

abundance: -
v_gene: TRBV30
j_gene: TRBJ2-7
d_gene: -
CDR3aa: CAWEGGLSRTYEQYF
CDR3nt: TGTGCCTGGGAAGGTGGACTATCCCGAACCTACGAGCAGTACTTC

abundance: once
v_gene: TRBV27
j_gene: TRBJ1-4
d_gene: -
CDR3aa: CASSPGATNEKLFF
CDR3nt: TGTGCCAGCAGTCCGGGAGCTACTAATGAAAAACTGTTTTTT

abundance: -
v_gene: TRBV10-3
j_gene: TRBJ2-7
d_gene: TRBD2
CDR3aa: CAISLSGSNSDEQYF
CDR3nt: TGTGCCATCAGTCTCAGCGGGAGTAATTCCGACGAGCAGTACTTC